This T cell receptor (beta chain) came from a study of human T cells and chemical hapten exposure. Turning to the study itself: Small pooled library volume differences chiefly drove per-sample TCR yield variation.

TCRdb re-called the RACE reads with MiXCR, one entry per CDR3 protein. The sample records about 190,000 distinct CDR3 sequences, 24% being singletons. V was clipped by 3 bases and J by 1 base, with 9 bases between them. This CDR3 contains 14 residues. CDR1 is MNHEY and CDR2 is SMNVEV in the germline V gene (reference sequence). Time point described: patch test 3, about 24 weeks after DPC sensitization. The treatment: therapeutic diphenylcyclopropenone sensitization with weekly scalp DPC. Donors, patients with alopecia ranging from 18 to 70 years old and judged suitable for DPC, provided samples. Someone pulled total RNA out of unfractionated whole blood.

The chain is built from TRBV27 and TRBJ1-1; D is undetermined. The sequencing used whole blood, collected in connection with sensitization to the hapten diphenylcyclopropenone (DPC). The sequence was obtained from a woman in her thirties or forties with alopecia areata. Some clones in this sample may be carry-over from other donors' samples. CDR3 bases: TGTGCCAGCAGTTTTGGCTCGCGGAACACTGAAGCTTTCTTT. It codes for CASSFGSRNTEAFF.